What follows are 20 T cell receptor beta chains derived from one specimen sequenced in a study of OX40 agonist ivuxolimab in advanced cancers. Assay: immunoSEQ multiplex PCR; the TCRdb copy retains only in-frame clones and omits some. The sample has more than 30,000 clones; around 87% are singletons. The sample was CD4+ or CD8+ T cells sorted from blood, taken in a trial of the OX40 agonist ivuxolimab. The receptors stem from an adult with an advanced solid tumor such as melanoma, head and neck, liver or kidney cancer.

In the case of this clone: At one end the junction does not follow the germline gene, possibly because of a read error. The V and J genes are TRBV7-7 and TRBJ2-5; D perhaps matches TRBD1 (6 bases). Germline CDR1 and CDR2: SSHAT and FNYEAQ (reference sequence). CDR3 length: 15 residues. The CDR3 DNA sequence: TGTGCTAGCAGCAGTGGGACACGCATCGGGGAGACCCAGTACTTC. The encoded protein is CASSSGTRIGETQYF. The variable domain in full, with the rest retrieved from reference TRBV7-7 and TRBJ2-5, is GAGVSQSPRYKVTKRGQDVTLRCDPISSHATLYWYQQALGQGPEFLTYFNYEAQPDKSGLPSDRFSAERPEGSISTLTIQRTEQRDSAMYRCASSSGTRIGETQYFGPGTRLLVL.

This chain's CDR3 is CASSSHRYGAETQYF. CDR3 coding DNA: TGTGCCAGCAGTTCCCATAGGTACGGGGCCGAGACCCAGTACTTC. The J gene is TRBJ2-5, the V gene TRBV6-6, with D perhaps given as TRBD1 or TRBD2 (5 bases each). Germline values: CDR1 MNHNY, CDR2 SVGAGI (reference sequence). V lost 4 bases to trimming and J lost 5 bases, with 17 bases between them. CDR3 size: 15 residues.

This clone was detected once. This CDR3 reads CARSQTGNTEAFF. In DNA form, the CDR3 reads TGTGCCAGAAGCCAGACCGGAAACACTGAAGCTTTCTTT. V and J are TRBV5-3 and TRBJ1-1; D call uncertain. TRBV5-3 falls under the ORF class, with uncertain function. This CDR3 has 13 amino acids. V lost 4 bases and J lost 2, with 9 bases in between.

CDR3 sequence: CASGPDGKEGETQYF. CDR3 nucleotide sequence: TGTGCCAGCGGACCTGACGGCAAGGAGGGAGAGACCCAGTACTTC. This sequence joins TRBV2 and TRBJ2-5; perhaps TRBD2 as D (6 bases). The V gene's germline CDR1 is SNHLY and CDR2 FYNNEI. The CDR3 has 15 amino acids. V dropped 8 bases and J dropped 4 bases, with 20 bases sitting between them. Full variable domain (missing parts from reference TRBV2 and TRBJ2-5): EPEVTQTPSHQVTQMGQEVILRCVPISNHLYFYWYRQILGQKVEFLVSFYNNEISEKSEIFDDQFSVERPDGSNFTLKIRSTKLEDSAMYFCASGPDGKEGETQYFGPGTRLLVL.

This chain uses TRBV19 with TRBJ2-2, with 9 bases identical to TRBD1. CDR1 is LNHDA, CDR2 SQIVND, per germline (reference sequence). V lost 10 bases to trimming and J lost 3 bases; unmatched junction nucleotides: 3. The CDR3 consists of 13 residues. Here the CDR3 reads CATDRGDTGELFF. The DNA of the CDR3 is TGTGCCACCGACAGGGGGGACACCGGGGAGCTGTTTTTT.

The chain links TRBV4-2 to TRBJ2-1; 11 bases line up with TRBD2. Per the germline V gene, CDR1 is LGHNA and CDR2 is YNFKEQ. The CDR3 extends over 16 amino acids. The junction had 6 bases not matched to a gene; V was cut back by 4 bases and J by 4 bases. CDR3 amino acids: CASSLVGTSGYNEQFF. DNA for the CDR3: TGTGCCAGCAGCCTTGTCGGGACTAGCGGTTACAATGAGCAGTTCTTC.

The CDR3 nucleotides read TGTGCCAGTAGCTCCTCGAGGGGGGTGACTAGCACAGATACGCAGTATTTT. It specifies CASSSSRGVTSTDTQYF. V gene TRBV19 combines with J gene TRBJ2-3; D could derive from TRBD1 or TRBD2 (6 bases each). There are 17 residues in the CDR3. Germline V gene lookup returns CDR1 LNHDA and CDR2 SQIVND (reference sequence). V gave up 6 bases and J gave up 0 bases, with 19 bases separating them.

V and J are TRBV20-1 and TRBJ2-1, with D tentatively TRBD1 (6 bases). Germline CDR1 and CDR2: DFQATT and SNEGSKA (reference sequence). V was shortened by 6 bases and J by 3 bases, with 6 bases between the two germline ends. This CDR3 has 11 amino acids. In nucleotides, the CDR3 is TGCAGTGCGGACAGCTACAATGAGCAGTTCTTC. Protein sequence: CSADSYNEQFF.

This clone occurred once. The chain couples TRBV7-9 to TRBJ2-7, with 7 bases lining up with TRBD1. This CDR3 comprises 13 residues. CDR1 and CDR2 from the germline V gene are SEHNR and FQNEAQ (reference sequence). The V segment lost 3 bases and the J segment 4 bases; nucleotides outside the gene matches: 3. As DNA, the CDR3 is TGTGCCAGCAGCTTGACAGGGCCATACGAGCAGTACTTC. This sequence encodes CASSLTGPYEQYF.

This chain links TRBV7-8 with TRBJ2-5; D gene uncertain. Trimming shortened V by 9 bases and J by 5 bases, and 7 bases separated the two germline ends. CDR3 length: 10 residues. Germline assignment: CDR1 SGHVS and CDR2 FQNEAQ. CDR3 in DNA: TGTGCCAGTGGTAGGGAGACCCAGTACTTC. Its translation: CASGRETQYF.

The J gene is TRBJ1-5, the V gene TRBV6-5, with D hard to call. Looked up from germline, CDR1 is MNHEY and CDR2 is SVGAGI. The CDR3 loop spans 12 amino acids. V was pared by 5 bases and J by 4 bases, with 6 bases between. The CDR3, as DNA: TGTGCCAGCAGTACCGGGAATCAGCCCCAGCATTTT. As protein: CASSTGNQPQHF.

The gene calls are TRBV5-4 and TRBJ2-1; perhaps TRBD2 as D (5 bases). The CDR3 has 16 residues. The ends were cut back, 4 bases at V and 0 bases at J, with 14 bases in the middle. CDR1 SGHNT and CDR2 YYREEE come from the germline V gene (reference sequence). CDR3 coding DNA: TGTGCCAGCAGCGGTGGACTGCCGAGCTCCTACAATGAGCAGTTCTTC. Translated: CASSGGLPSSYNEQFF. Complete variable domain (other parts from reference TRBV5-4 and TRBJ2-1): ETGVTQSPTHLIKTRGQQVTLRCSSQSGHNTVSWYQQALGQGPQFIFQYYREEENGRGNFPPRFSGLQFPNYSSELNVNALELDDSALYLCASSGGLPSSYNEQFFGPGTRLTVL.

Only a few counts were recorded for this clone. The V and J genes are TRBV5-4 and TRBJ2-2; no clear D. Trimming pared 7 bases from V and 2 bases from J, leaving 9 bases between. This CDR3 contains 13 residues. The germline V gene encodes CDR1 SGHNT and CDR2 YYREEE (reference sequence). CDR3 in amino acids: CASQVHNTGELFF. CDR3 coding DNA: TGTGCCAGCCAGGTTCATAACACCGGGGAGCTGTTTTTT.

This rearrangement joins TRBV18 to TRBJ1-3; D ambiguous. Germline V CDR1 and CDR2: KGHSH, LQKENI. With 2 bases removed from V and 0 bases from J, the gap between germline ends came to 17 bases. This CDR3 has 18 residues. In nucleotides, the CDR3 is TGTGCCAGCTCACCATTGTCCCCGACACATAGCTCTGGAAACACCATATATTTT. Amino acids: CASSPLSPTHSSGNTIYF.

The gene calls are TRBV5-1 and TRBJ2-2, with TRBD1 as a possible D gene (5 bases). Germline CDR1 and CDR2: SGHRS and YFSETQ. V was cut by 3 bases and J by 0 bases, with 9 bases left in between. The CDR3 sequence is 15 residues long. This CDR3 reads CASSSTEANTGELFF. In DNA form, the CDR3 reads TGCGCCAGCAGCTCGACAGAGGCGAACACCGGGGAGCTGTTTTTT.

The CDR3 coding sequence is TGTGCCAGCAGCCAATCAAACTCTGGGGCCAACGTCCTGACTTTC. Protein product: CASSQSNSGANVLTF. The chain couples TRBV16 to TRBJ2-6; D ambiguous. Trimming removed 0 bases at V and 0 bases at J, with 3 bases between. Germline CDR1 reads KGHSY; CDR2 reads FQNENV. CDR3 length equals 15 residues.

The V and J genes are TRBV5-1 and TRBJ1-1; D gene unclear. The V and J ends lost 1 base and 3 bases respectively, with 13 bases between them. Germline CDR1 SGHRS, CDR2 YFSETQ. The CDR3 is 15 amino acids. The chain's CDR3 is CASSLSATRYTEAFF. The DNA for the CDR3 is TGCGCCAGCAGCTTGTCGGCCACAAGGTACACTGAAGCTTTCTTT.

This clone came up once. The gene calls are TRBV9 and TRBJ2-6; no definite D call. Trimming took 0 bases from V and 0 from J, leaving 7 bases between them. Germline-derived CDR1 and CDR2 are SGDLS and YYNGEE. This CDR3 is 16 amino acids long. The CDR3 DNA reads as TGTGCCAGCAGCGTAGGCTTTGACTCTGGGGCCAACGTCCTGACTTTC. Amino acid sequence: CASSVGFDSGANVLTF.

This clone was counted between two and nine times. V is TRBV11-3 and J is TRBJ2-7; possible D gene TRBD1, 5 bases. Between the trimmed V and J ends, which lost 5 bases and 5 bases, there was a span of 10 bases. Germline CDR1 reads SGHNT; CDR2 reads YENEEA. This CDR3 contains 12 residues. The CDR3 region has the DNA TGTGCCAGCAGCGCAGGGATGGACGAGCAGTACTTC. This sequence encodes CASSAGMDEQYF. The full variable domain, completed using reference TRBV11-3 and TRBJ2-7, is EAGVVQSPRYKIIEKKQPVAFWCNPISGHNTLYWYLQNLGQGPELLIRYENEEAVDDSQLPKDRFSAERLKGVDSTLKIQPAELGDSAVYLCASSAGMDEQYFGPGTRLTVT.

This rearrangement joins TRBV28 to TRBJ1-1, with 8 positions matching TRBD1. Germline-derived CDR1 and CDR2 are MDHEN and SYDVKM. V shed 7 bases and J 6 bases; nucleotides not matched to a gene: 10. The CDR3 covers 14 residues. CDR3 residues: CASTRGQAVAEAFF. DNA of the CDR3: TGTGCCAGCACTAGGGGACAGGCGGTGGCTGAAGCTTTCTTT. The whole variable domain, filled in from reference TRBV28 and TRBJ1-1, reads DVKVTQSSRYLVKRTGEKVFLECVQDMDHENMFWYRQDPGLGLRLIYFSYDVKMKEKGDIPEGYSVSREKKERFSLILESASTNQTSMYLCASTRGQAVAEAFFGQGTRLTVV.